This T cell receptor (beta chain) was captured by sequencing in a study of blood T cell repertoires in COVID-19. Across the whole study: PBMCs, B-cell-depleted T cells, or T cells were the source of the cDNA or gDNA that made up the material.

This table comes from immunoSEQ multiplex PCR, and its TCRdb copy is limited to in-frame clones, with some not included. The sample lists roughly 190,000 clones, about nine tenths occurring once. The cohort comprised adults aged about 18 to 90 years residing in around 25 US areas. This sequence originates from a woman younger than 45 who had recovered from COVID-19. Sequenced: PBMCs or T cells enriched from blood (not recorded which).

The CDR3 DNA reads as TGTGCCACCAGTGGAACAGGGGGCTTCTATGGCTACACCTTC. It is translated as CATSGTGGFYGYTF. V usage is TRBV24-1 and J usage is TRBJ1-2; the match to TRBD1 covers 9 bases. J lost 4 bases, V lost 5 bases, and 4 bases had no gene match. Germline loops: CDR1 KGHDR, CDR2 SFDVKD. The CDR3 contains 14 residues.